This T cell receptor (beta chain) was captured by sequencing in a study of Ad26.COV2.S vaccination and SARS-CoV-2 variants. The overall study: The authors gave Ad26.COV2.S intramuscularly, either once or twice 56 days apart.

Germline V gene lookup returns CDR1 MDHEN and CDR2 SYDVKM. V was pared by 5 bases and J by 9 bases, with 22 bases between. The CDR3 has 16 amino acids. Treatment: approximately 18 received Ad26.COV2.S at low or high dose, single or two shots; 5 received placebo; per-sample allocation not given. At day 63 after the first vaccine or placebo injection, samples were drawn. Sequenced by immunoSEQ multiplex PCR; TCRdb stores in-frame clones only, minus some. The table records roughly 350,000 clones, 80% to 90% of them present only once. This receptor was identified in a person between 18 and 65 years old who received the Ad26.COV2.S COVID-19 vaccine or a placebo. The sample was peripheral blood, taken in a trial of Ad26.COV2.S vaccine versus placebo. The rearrangement uses TRBV28 and TRBJ2-2; D could derive from TRBD1 or TRBD2 (6 bases each). The CDR3: CASSHGSGGRRRELFF. DNA of the CDR3: TGTGCCAGCAGTCATGGGTCCGGGGGCCGCCGACGGGAGCTGTTTTTT. Supplemented by reference TRBV28 and TRBJ2-2, the full variable domain reads DVKVTQSSRYLVKRTGEKVFLECVQDMDHENMFWYRQDPGLGLRLIYFSYDVKMKEKGDIPEGYSVSREKKERFSLILESASTNQTSMYLCASSHGSGGRRRELFFGEGSRLTVL.